This entry describes one TCR beta chain. The antigen it recognizes is unknown. No per-base quality is available; no much larger clone lies one base away. In the paper's terms, the time point label means: cycle 1 day 1 (C1D1), immediately before nivolumab initiation. All trial patients had relapsed after autologous stem cell transplantation, with cohorts A, B and C differing in prior brentuximab vedotin exposure. A total of under 70 patients with relapsed/refractory classical Hodgkin lymphoma made up the trial cohort, and each patient's best overall response was complete response, partial response or progressive disease. In the multi-cohort phase II CheckMate 205 trial, trial patients received single-agent nivolumab. Best overall response was determined by an independent review committee according to the 2007 International Working Group response criteria. PBMCs from the trial were collected at three points: immediately before nivolumab initiation (C1D1), and during therapy at cycle 2 day 1 and cycle 4 day 1. Peripheral blood was collected in 8 mL Vacutainer Cell Preparation Tubes, from which PBMCs were isolated by centrifugation and then cryopreserved.

These data belong to a study of PD-1 blockade in classical Hodgkin lymphoma (dated by TCRdb to 2018 to 2021). Broadly, across the study: Nivolumab dosing was 3 mg/kg intravenously every 2 weeks, continuing until either disease progression or unacceptable toxicity. A peripheral blood immune signature of response to PD-1 blockade in classical Hodgkin lymphoma was defined using TCR beta sequencing and CyTOF.

There are 13 amino acids in the CDR3, from cysteine to phenylalanine inclusive. The DNA shown is the 39-base CDR3, in frame from base 1. The germline V gene supplies CDR1 SGHDN and CDR2 FVKESK. Between the V and J ends, shortened by 6 bases and 2 bases respectively, the junction contains 10 bases. The Qiagen DNeasy kit was used to extract genomic DNA from unsorted PBMCs and from the negatively selected CD4+ and CD8+ fractions. TCR beta CDR3 regions were amplified by immunoSEQ multiplex PCR using primers annealing to V and J segments. A synthetic immune receptor repertoire was used to minimize amplification bias, and any residual bias was removed computationally once sequencing was done. In the source study's methods: Custom Python scripts were used to quantify repertoire diversity as the Shannon entropy index. Unsorted, CD4+ and CD8+ repertoires were analyzed separately, except for combined analyses in which CD4+ and CD8+ sequences were merged in silico. Clonal expansion was defined as at least a 2-fold frequency increase after treatment relative to C1D1, with a pseudocount of 0.5 for undetected baseline clones. Singleton clones were defined as clones with 0 or 1 copy at C1D1, and non-singleton clones were defined as clones with 2 or more copies. By matching protein sequences in sorted samples from the same patient, clones expanded in unsorted samples were annotated as CD4+, CD8+ or unknown. Wilcoxon tests on paired samples were used to test changes in diversity from C1D1 to C4D1. As stored in TCRdb, this immuneACCESS dataset retains in-frame rearrangements with V and J assigned. A fraction of the clones does not appear; measured against another copy, unresolved V genes explain less than half of the discrepancy, and the remainder lacks a known reason. V and J calls and clone size are copied from that table; D and trimming were computed from the DNA. Counted in this sample were 45,000 to 60,000 clones; approximately 81% of them appeared once. The biggest ten clones account for roughly 15% of the sample.

Here is what the overall study found, with its caveats: A significant rise by C4D1 was seen in CD4+ but not CD8+ TCR diversity (p=0.0027 vs p=0.16), with the rise being most apparent in complete responders (p=0.02). Baseline TCR diversity was reported as lower in newly diagnosed patients than in healthy donors, and lower still in relapsed/refractory patients. Lower diversity was seen in patients whose nivolumab began less than 1 year after ASCT, and these patients were left out of later analyses so that immune reconstitution would not confound the results. Trial patients with a complete response had baseline diversity similar to that of newly diagnosed patients, while partial responders and progressors had significantly lower diversity. The study was restricted to a single clinical trial cohort, and the causes of repertoire differences, possibly disease activity or prior therapy, were left undefined.

The source was peripheral blood mononuclear cells (PBMCs), collected at baseline. This TCR derives from a human donor with classical Hodgkin lymphoma. The V and J genes are TRBV14 and TRBJ1-2; TRBD1 might be the D gene, on 5 matching bases. The nucleotides are TGTGCCAGCAGTGAAGCAGGGAACTATGGCTACACCTTC. It translates as CASSEAGNYGYTF.